This entry describes one T cell receptor beta chain. This record comes from a study of graft-versus-host responses after intestinal transplantation. The length of the CDR3 is 16 residues. Germline lookup yields CDR1 SGHNT and CDR2 YENEEA. Trimming took 0 bases from V and 4 from J; bases not matched to a gene: 6. The method was immunoSEQ multiplex PCR; TCRdb's version includes in-frame clones alone and lacks a portion of them. The sample contains approximately 15,000 clones, about 61% of which appear only once. Tissue from the graft was processed to free its intraepithelial and lamina propria lymphocytes.

This material consisted of ileum tissue, taken 524 days after transplant. V is TRBV11-3 and J is TRBJ2-7, with 10 bases lining up with TRBD1. The TCR originated in a human patient who received an intestinal transplant, so some T cells may come from the graft donor. The chain's CDR3 is CASSLEGGTGEYEQYF. In DNA form, the CDR3 reads TGTGCCAGCAGCTTAGAAGGCGGGACAGGGGAATACGAGCAGTACTTC.